This T cell receptor beta chain was sequenced during a study of blood T cell repertoires in COVID-19. Turning to the study itself: Samples taken during acute and convalescent COVID-19 were collected in the United States, Italy and Spain. T cells, B-cell-depleted T cells, or PBMCs supplied cDNA or gDNA.

The Seattle patients joined while their infection was active and were tracked longitudinally afterward. Germline V gives CDR1 LGHDT, CDR2 YNNKEL (reference sequence). Trimming pared 2 bases from V and 5 bases from J, leaving 15 bases between. The CDR3 loop spans 15 amino acids. Assay used: immunoSEQ multiplex PCR; TCRdb lists only in-frame clones, some missing. The sample lists more than 350,000 clones, about 90% occurring once. This sequence was found in a woman aged 25 to 45 with COVID-19, enrolled during active disease. Sequenced input: peripheral blood. The V and J genes are TRBV3-1 (or the pseudogene TRBV3-2) and TRBJ1-2; D may be TRBD1 (5 bases). CDR3 loop: CASSQSPLAGYGYTF. The CDR3 nucleotides read TGTGCCAGCAGCCAATCACCCCTGGCAGGGTATGGCTACACCTTC.